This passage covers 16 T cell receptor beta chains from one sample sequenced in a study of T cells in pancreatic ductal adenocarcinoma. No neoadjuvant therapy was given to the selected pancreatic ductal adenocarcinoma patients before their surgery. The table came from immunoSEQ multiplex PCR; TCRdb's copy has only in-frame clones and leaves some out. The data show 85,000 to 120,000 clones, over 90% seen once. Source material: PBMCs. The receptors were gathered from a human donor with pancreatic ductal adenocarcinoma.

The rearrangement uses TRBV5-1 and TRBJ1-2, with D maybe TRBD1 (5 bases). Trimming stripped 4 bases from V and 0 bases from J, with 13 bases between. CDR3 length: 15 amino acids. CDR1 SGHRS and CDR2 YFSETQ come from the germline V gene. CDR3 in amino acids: CASSHLPGANYGYTF. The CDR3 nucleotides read TGCGCCAGCAGCCACCTCCCGGGGGCTAACTATGGCTACACCTTC.

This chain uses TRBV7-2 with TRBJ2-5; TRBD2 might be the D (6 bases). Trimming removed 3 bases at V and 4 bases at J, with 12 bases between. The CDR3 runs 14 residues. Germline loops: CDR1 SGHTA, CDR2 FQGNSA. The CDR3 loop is CASSFAGLGETQYF. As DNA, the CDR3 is TGTGCCAGCAGCTTCGCGGGATTGGGAGAGACCCAGTACTTC.

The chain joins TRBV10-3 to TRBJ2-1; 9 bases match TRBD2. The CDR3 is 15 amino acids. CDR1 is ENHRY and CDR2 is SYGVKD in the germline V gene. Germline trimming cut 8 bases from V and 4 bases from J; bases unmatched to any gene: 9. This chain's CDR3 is CAIRLDSGRYNEQFF. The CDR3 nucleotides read TGTGCCATCCGTCTGGATAGCGGGAGATACAATGAGCAGTTCTTC.

CDR3 in DNA: TGCGCCAGCAGCTTGGGGTCGAGCGGGAGGGCCGGCGGGGAGCTGTTTTTT. This encodes CASSLGSSGRAGGELFF. This sequence joins TRBV5-1 and TRBJ2-2; 10 nucleotides line up with TRBD2. CDR1 and CDR2 (germline): SGHRS, YFSETQ. The CDR3 spans 17 residues. The J segment lost 7 bases and the V segment lost 0 bases, leaving 9 bases of the junction unmatched. Full variable domain (outside the CDR3, taken from reference TRBV5-1 and TRBJ2-2): KAGVTQTPRYLIKTRGQQVTLSCSPISGHRSVSWYQQTPGQGLQFLFEYFSETQRNKGNFPGRFSGRQFSNSRSEMNVSTLELGDSALYLCASSLGSSGRAGGELFFGEGSRLTVL.

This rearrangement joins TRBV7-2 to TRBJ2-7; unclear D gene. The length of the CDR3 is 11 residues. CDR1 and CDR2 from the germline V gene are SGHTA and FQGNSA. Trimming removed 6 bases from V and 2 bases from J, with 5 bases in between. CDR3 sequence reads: CASSRAYEQYF. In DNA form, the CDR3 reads TGTGCCAGCAGTCGAGCCTACGAGCAGTACTTC. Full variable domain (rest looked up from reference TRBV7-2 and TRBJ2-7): GAGVSQSPSNKVTEKGKDVELRCDPISGHTALYWYRQSLGQGLEFLIYFQGNSAPDKSGLPSDRFSAERTGGSVSTLTIQRTQQEDSAVYLCASSRAYEQYFGPGTRLTVT.

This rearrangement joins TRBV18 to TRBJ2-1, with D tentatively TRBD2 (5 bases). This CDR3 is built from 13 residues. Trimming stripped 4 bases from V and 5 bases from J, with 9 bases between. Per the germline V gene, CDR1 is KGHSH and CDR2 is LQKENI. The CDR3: CASSRGINNEQFF. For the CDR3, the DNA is TGTGCCAGCTCACGAGGGATCAACAATGAGCAGTTCTTC.

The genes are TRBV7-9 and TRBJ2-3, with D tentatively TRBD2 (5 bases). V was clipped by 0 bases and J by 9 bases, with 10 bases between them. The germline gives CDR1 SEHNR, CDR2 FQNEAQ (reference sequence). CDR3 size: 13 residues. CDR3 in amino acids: CASSLASGGTQYF. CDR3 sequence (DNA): TGTGCCAGCAGCTTAGCGTCAGGAGGAACGCAGTATTTT.

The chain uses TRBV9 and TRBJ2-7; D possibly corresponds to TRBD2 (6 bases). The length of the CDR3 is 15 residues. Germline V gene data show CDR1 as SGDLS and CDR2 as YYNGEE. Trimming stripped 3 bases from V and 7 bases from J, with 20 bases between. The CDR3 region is CASSAGLGTPGEQYF. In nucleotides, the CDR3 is TGTGCCAGCAGCGCCGGCCTCGGGACTCCGGGGGAGCAGTACTTC.

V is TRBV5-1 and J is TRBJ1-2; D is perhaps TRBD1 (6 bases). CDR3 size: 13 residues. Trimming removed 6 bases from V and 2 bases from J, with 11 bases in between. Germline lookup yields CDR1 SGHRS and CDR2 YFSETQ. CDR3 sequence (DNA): TGCGCCAGCACCCAGGGGAACAACTATGGCTACACCTTC. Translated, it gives CASTQGNNYGYTF.

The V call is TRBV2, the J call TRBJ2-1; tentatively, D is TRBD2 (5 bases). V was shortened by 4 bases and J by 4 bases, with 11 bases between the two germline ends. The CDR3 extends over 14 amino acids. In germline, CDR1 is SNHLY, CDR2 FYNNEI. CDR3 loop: CASSVSRTYNEQFF. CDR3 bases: TGTGCCAGCAGTGTCTCGCGGACTTACAATGAGCAGTTCTTC.

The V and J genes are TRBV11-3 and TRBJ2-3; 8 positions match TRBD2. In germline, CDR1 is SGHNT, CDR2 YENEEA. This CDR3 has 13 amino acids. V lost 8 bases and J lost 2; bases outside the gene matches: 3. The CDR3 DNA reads TGTGCCAGCGGTAGCGGGGTCACAGATACGCAGTATTTT. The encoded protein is CASGSGVTDTQYF.

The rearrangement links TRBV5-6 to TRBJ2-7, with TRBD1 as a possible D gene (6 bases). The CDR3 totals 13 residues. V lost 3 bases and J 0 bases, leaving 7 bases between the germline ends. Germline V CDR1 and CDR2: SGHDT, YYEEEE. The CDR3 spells CASSWTASYEQYF. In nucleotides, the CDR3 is TGTGCCAGCAGCTGGACAGCCTCCTACGAGCAGTACTTC.

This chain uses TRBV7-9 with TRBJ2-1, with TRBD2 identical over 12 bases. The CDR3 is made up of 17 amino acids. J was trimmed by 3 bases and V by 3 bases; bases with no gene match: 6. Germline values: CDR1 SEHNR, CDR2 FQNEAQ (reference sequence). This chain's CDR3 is CASSFRLAGAGYNEQFF. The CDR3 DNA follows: TGTGCCAGCAGCTTCCGACTAGCGGGAGCGGGCTACAATGAGCAGTTCTTC.

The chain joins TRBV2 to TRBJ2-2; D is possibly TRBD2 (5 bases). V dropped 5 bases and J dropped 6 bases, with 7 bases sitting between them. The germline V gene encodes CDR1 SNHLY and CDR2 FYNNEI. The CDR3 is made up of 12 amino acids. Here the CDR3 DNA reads TGTGCCAGCAGTCGGGATCCCGGGGAGCTGTTTTTT. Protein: CASSRDPGELFF.

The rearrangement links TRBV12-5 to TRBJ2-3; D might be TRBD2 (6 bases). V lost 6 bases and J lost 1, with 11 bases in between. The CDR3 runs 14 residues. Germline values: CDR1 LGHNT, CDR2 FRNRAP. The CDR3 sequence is CASGASSGTDTQYF. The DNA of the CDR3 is TGTGCTAGTGGGGCGTCTAGCGGCACAGATACGCAGTATTTT.

The CDR3 spells CSAGTSVYSYNEQFF. CDR3 in DNA: TGCAGCGCCGGGACTAGCGTCTACTCCTACAATGAGCAGTTCTTC. The chain has TRBV29-1 and TRBJ2-1; 10 nucleotides agree with TRBD2. CDR1 is SQVTM and CDR2 is ANQGSEA in the germline V gene. The CDR3 runs to 15 residues. V lost 7 bases to trimming and J lost 0 bases; unmatched junction nucleotides: 6.